Shown below are 19 T cell receptor beta chains from a single sample sequenced in a study of cytomegalovirus exposure and HLA in healthy donors. Primers: 60 Vbeta forward and 13 Jbeta reverse. Libraries were prepared by immunoSEQ multiplex PCR; TCRdb keeps only in-frame clonotypes and omits some of them. The data hold approximately 130,000 clones, with around 83% observed a single time. The sample comprised PBMCs. The receptor set was obtained from a woman in her twenties or thirties in good health and CMV-seropositive.

The CDR3 coding sequence is TGTGCCAGCAGTTCTACAGGGGGTAGGCCGGAGACCCAGTACTTC. Its protein product is CASSSTGGRPETQYF. The V call is TRBV28, the J call TRBJ2-5, with 8 bases fitting TRBD1. The ends lost 4 bases at V and 5 bases at J; junction bases unmatched: 9. This CDR3 is built from 15 residues. Germline loops: CDR1 MDHEN, CDR2 SYDVKM.

This clone was seen a handful of times. The V and J genes are TRBV15 and TRBJ2-3; 14 bases agree with TRBD2. The germline CDR1 and CDR2 sequences are LNHNV and YYDKDF (reference sequence). Germline trimming cut 0 bases from V and 3 bases from J; bases unmatched to any gene: 5. This CDR3 comprises 18 residues. CDR3 sequence (DNA): TGTGCCACCAGCAGAGATCGAGGGACTAGCGGGAGAACAGATACGCAGTATTTT. It is translated as CATSRDRGTSGRTDTQYF. Together with reference TRBV15 and TRBJ2-3, the CDR3 gives the full variable domain: DAMVIQNPRYQVTQFGKPVTLSCSQTLNHNVMYWYQQKSSQAPKLLFHYYDKDFNNEADTPDNFQSRRPNTSFCFLDIRSPGLGDTAMYLCATSRDRGTSGRTDTQYFGPGTRLTVL.

V and J are TRBV4-2 and TRBJ2-3; TRBD2 aligns across 10 bases. With 0 bases clipped from V and 7 bases from J, the junction kept 10 bases outside the gene matches. CDR3 length equals 17 residues. From germline, CDR1 is LGHNA and CDR2 YNFKEQ. The CDR3 loop is CASSQEVPLAGVHTQYF. As DNA, the CDR3 is TGTGCCAGCAGCCAAGAGGTCCCGCTAGCGGGAGTGCATACGCAGTATTTT.

The chain joins TRBV5-1 to TRBJ2-5, with D tentatively TRBD1 (7 bases). This CDR3 region has 15 residues. Germline loops: CDR1 SGHRS, CDR2 YFSETQ. Trimming stripped 3 bases from V and 4 bases from J, with 16 bases between. The CDR3 DNA sequence: TGCGCCAGCAGCTGGAGGGGGCAGGCCTCAGAGACCCAGTACTTC. The encoded protein is CASSWRGQASETQYF.

In DNA, the CDR3 is TGTGCCAGCAGTTCCCCTATCCCAGGGAACTATGGCTACACCTTC. Its protein is CASSSPIPGNYGYTF. The chain links TRBV28 to TRBJ1-2, with a tentative D call TRBD1 (5 bases). This CDR3 region has 15 residues. V gave up 4 bases and J gave up 2 bases, with 14 bases separating them. The germline V gene has CDR1 MDHEN and CDR2 SYDVKM.

The chain is built from TRBV5-1 and TRBJ2-2; TRBD1 agrees at 7 bases. After removal of 2 bases from V and 3 bases from J, the junction contained 7 bases not matched to a gene. The germline V gene has CDR1 SGHRS and CDR2 YFSETQ. The CDR3 consists of 16 residues. CDR3: CASSLQGIADTGELFF. The CDR3 DNA reads TGCGCCAGCAGCTTACAGGGGATAGCTGACACCGGGGAGCTGTTTTTT.

The chain recombines TRBV5-5 with TRBJ1-4; D not resolved. V lost 0 bases to trimming and J lost 5 bases, with 11 bases between them. The CDR3 length is 15 residues. Germline-derived CDR1 and CDR2 are SGHKS and YYEKEE (reference sequence). The DNA of the CDR3 is TGTGCCAGCAGCTTGGCCAGGAATTGGAATGAAAAACTGTTTTTT. It encodes CASSLARNWNEKLFF.

The V and J genes are TRBV9 and TRBJ2-3, with D uncertain. This CDR3 has 12 amino acids. The germline gives CDR1 SGDLS, CDR2 YYNGEE. Trimming removed 3 bases at V and 2 bases at J, with 4 bases between. The CDR3 reads CASSGPTDTQYF. The CDR3 bases are TGTGCCAGCAGCGGGCCCACAGATACGCAGTATTTT.

Details on this clone: This sample also contains other DNA sequences that code for the same CDR3. The V call is TRBV5-1, the J call TRBJ2-1; 11 nucleotides align to TRBD2. CDR3 size: 15 residues. After removal of 2 bases from V and 2 bases from J, the junction contained 0 bases not matched to a gene. The germline CDR1 and CDR2 sequences are SGHRS and YFSETQ. The CDR3: CASSLLAGAYNEQFF. In nucleotides, the CDR3 is TGCGCCAGCAGCTTACTAGCGGGGGCCTACAATGAGCAGTTCTTC.

The chain joins TRBV6-5 to TRBJ2-7; no firm D call. Germline loops: CDR1 MNHEY, CDR2 SVGAGI. Trimming took 6 bases from V and 1 from J, leaving 10 bases between them. The CDR3 runs 13 residues. The CDR3 here is CASRPTQSYEQYF. The DNA of the CDR3 is TGTGCCAGCAGACCGACTCAATCCTACGAGCAGTACTTC.

V gene TRBV13 combines with J gene TRBJ2-3, with D hard to call. The V end lost 5 bases, the J end lost 1 base, and 4 bases lay between the germline ends. This CDR3 is 12 amino acids long. Per germline, CDR1 PRHDT and CDR2 FYEKMQ (reference sequence). CDR3 nucleotides: TGTGCCAGCAGCCCAGGCACAGATACGCAGTATTTT. Protein product: CASSPGTDTQYF.

The chain couples TRBV6-5 to TRBJ1-4; 9 bases line up with TRBD1. Looked up from germline, CDR1 is MNHEY and CDR2 is SVGAGI. The junction had 11 bases not matched to a gene; V was cut back by 7 bases and J by 8 bases. The CDR3 has 15 amino acids. The CDR3 DNA follows: TGTGCCAGCACGGGACAGGGCGGGGTTGGAGAAAAACTGTTTTTT. Amino acids: CASTGQGGVGEKLFF.

J is TRBJ2-1 and V is TRBV27, with D maybe TRBD1 (6 bases). V lost 2 bases, J lost 0 bases, and 8 bases lay in between. The CDR3 length is 15 residues. Germline V gene data show CDR1 as MNHEY and CDR2 as SMNVEV (reference sequence). CDR3 loop: CASSLRRGSYNEQFF. CDR3 sequence (DNA): TGTGCCAGCAGTTTACGCAGGGGCTCCTACAATGAGCAGTTCTTC.

The chain couples TRBV5-1 to TRBJ1-4; 7 bases fit TRBD1. V lost 3 bases and J lost 7; bases outside the gene matches: 3. CDR1 is SGHRS, CDR2 YFSETQ, per germline. The CDR3 is 13 residues long. Here the CDR3 DNA reads TGCGCCAGCAGCTGGGACAGCTCTGAAAAACTGTTTTTT. This translates into CASSWDSSEKLFF.

The chain has TRBV11-1 and TRBJ1-2; 7 bases are shared with TRBD1. CDR1 is SGHAT, CDR2 FQDESV, per germline (reference sequence). The CDR3 has 13 amino acids. The V gene end was trimmed by 5 bases and the J gene end by 5 bases; junction bases not matched to a gene: 5. The CDR3, as DNA: TGTGCCAGCAGCCAGGGACAGTTTTATGGCTACACCTTC. It codes for CASSQGQFYGYTF.

This chain connects TRBV9 to TRBJ2-1; possible D gene TRBD2, 5 bases. Germline V CDR1 and CDR2: SGDLS, YYNGEE. The CDR3 consists of 14 residues. V lost 4 bases, J lost 6 bases, and 14 bases lay in between. CDR3 amino acids: CASSPTSGFNEQFF. Here the CDR3 DNA reads TGTGCCAGCAGCCCTACGTCGGGGTTCAATGAGCAGTTCTTC.

This chain links TRBV10-3 with TRBJ2-2; 13 nucleotides line up with TRBD2. The CDR3 is made up of 20 amino acids. V lost 8 bases to trimming and J lost 4 bases; unmatched junction nucleotides: 19. Germline CDR1 reads ENHRY; CDR2 reads SYGVKD. CDR3 sequence: CAIEGGGGQRTSGGTGELFF. The CDR3 bases are TGTGCCATCGAAGGAGGTGGGGGACAGAGGACTAGCGGGGGCACCGGGGAGCTGTTTTTT.

CDR3 region: CASSLTEYEQYF. The CDR3 nucleotides read TGCGCCAGCAGCTTGACAGAATACGAGCAGTACTTC. V usage is TRBV5-1 and J usage is TRBJ2-7; D gene ambiguous. The length of the CDR3 is 12 residues. CDR1 is SGHRS, CDR2 YFSETQ, per germline. Between the trimmed V and J ends, which lost 1 base and 4 bases, there was a span of 6 bases.

V and J are TRBV10-1 and TRBJ1-2; weak D call: TRBD1 (6 bases). Germline V gene data show CDR1 as WNHNN and CDR2 as SYGVQD (reference sequence). Trimming cost V 1 base and J 8 bases, with 11 bases left between them. This CDR3 is 13 amino acids long. CDR3 nucleotide sequence: TGCGCCAGCAGTGAGTTCGCTCAGGGGGGCTACACCTTC. It is translated as CASSEFAQGGYTF.